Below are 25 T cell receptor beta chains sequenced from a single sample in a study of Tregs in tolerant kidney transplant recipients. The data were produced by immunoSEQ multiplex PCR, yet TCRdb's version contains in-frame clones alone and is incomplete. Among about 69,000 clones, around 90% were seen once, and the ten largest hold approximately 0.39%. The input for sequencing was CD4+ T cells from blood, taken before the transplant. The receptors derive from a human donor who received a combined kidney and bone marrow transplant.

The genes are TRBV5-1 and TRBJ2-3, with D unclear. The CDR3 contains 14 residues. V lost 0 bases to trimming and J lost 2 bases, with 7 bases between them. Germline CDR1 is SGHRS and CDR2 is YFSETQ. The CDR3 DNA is TGCGCCAGCAGCTTGGAACAGCTCACAGATACGCAGTATTTT. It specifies CASSLEQLTDTQYF.

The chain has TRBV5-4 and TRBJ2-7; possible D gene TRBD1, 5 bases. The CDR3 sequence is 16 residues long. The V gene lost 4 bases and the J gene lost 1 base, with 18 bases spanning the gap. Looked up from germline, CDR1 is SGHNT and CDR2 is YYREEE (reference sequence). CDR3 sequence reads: CASSPNYLTASYEQYF. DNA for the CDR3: TGTGCCAGCAGCCCTAATTACTTGACAGCTTCCTACGAGCAGTACTTC.

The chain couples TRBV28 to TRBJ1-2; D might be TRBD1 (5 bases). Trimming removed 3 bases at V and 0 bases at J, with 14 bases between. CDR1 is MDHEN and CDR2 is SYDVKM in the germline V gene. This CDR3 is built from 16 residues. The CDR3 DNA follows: TGTGCCAGCAGTTTGAGGAGGGGCAGTACTAACTATGGCTACACCTTC. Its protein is CASSLRRGSTNYGYTF.

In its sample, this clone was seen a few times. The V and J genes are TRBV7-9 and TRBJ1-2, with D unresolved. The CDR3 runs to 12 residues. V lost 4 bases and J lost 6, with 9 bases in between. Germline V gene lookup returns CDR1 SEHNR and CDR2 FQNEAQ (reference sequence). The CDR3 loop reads CASSSTRDGYTF. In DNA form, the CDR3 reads TGTGCCAGCAGCTCTACTAGGGATGGCTACACCTTC.

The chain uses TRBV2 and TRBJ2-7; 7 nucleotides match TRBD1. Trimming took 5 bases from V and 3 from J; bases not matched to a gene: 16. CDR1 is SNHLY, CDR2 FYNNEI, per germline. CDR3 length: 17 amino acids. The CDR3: CASSPATGPAGLYEQYF. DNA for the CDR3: TGTGCCAGCAGTCCCGCGACAGGGCCGGCTGGTCTCTACGAGCAGTACTTC.

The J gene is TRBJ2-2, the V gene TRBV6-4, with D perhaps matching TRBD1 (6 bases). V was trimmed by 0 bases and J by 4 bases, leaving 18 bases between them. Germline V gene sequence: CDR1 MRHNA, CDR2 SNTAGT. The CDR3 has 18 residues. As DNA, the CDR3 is TGTGCCAGCAGTGACTCGGGGGCGTGGGGACGGATCACCGGGGAGCTGTTTTTT. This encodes CASSDSGAWGRITGELFF.

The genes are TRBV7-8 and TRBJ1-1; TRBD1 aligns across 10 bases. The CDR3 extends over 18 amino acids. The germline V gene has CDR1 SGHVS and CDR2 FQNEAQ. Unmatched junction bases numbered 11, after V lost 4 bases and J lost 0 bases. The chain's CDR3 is CASSSTPGQGSMNTEAFF. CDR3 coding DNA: TGTGCCAGCAGCTCAACCCCGGGACAGGGGTCGATGAACACTGAAGCTTTCTTT.

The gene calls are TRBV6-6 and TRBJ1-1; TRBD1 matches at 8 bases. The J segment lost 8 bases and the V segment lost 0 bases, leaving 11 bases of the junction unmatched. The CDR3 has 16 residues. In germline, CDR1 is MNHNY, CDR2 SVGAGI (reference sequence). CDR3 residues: CASSYSGRTGKREAFF. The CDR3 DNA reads TGTGCCAGCAGTTACTCGGGGAGGACAGGGAAAAGGGAAGCTTTCTTT.

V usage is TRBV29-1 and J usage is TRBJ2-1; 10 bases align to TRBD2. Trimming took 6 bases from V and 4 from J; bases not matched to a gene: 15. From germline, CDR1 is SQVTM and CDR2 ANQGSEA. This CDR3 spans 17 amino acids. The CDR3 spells CSVQIGSSGSRYNEQFF. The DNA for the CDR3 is TGCAGCGTCCAAATTGGGTCTAGCGGGAGCCGTTACAATGAGCAGTTCTTC.

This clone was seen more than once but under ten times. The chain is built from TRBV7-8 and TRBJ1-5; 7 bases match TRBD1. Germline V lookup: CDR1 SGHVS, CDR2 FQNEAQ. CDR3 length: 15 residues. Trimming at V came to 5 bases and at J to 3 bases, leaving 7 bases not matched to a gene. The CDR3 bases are TGTGCCAGCAGCACCCTGGGACAGAACAATCAGCCCCAGCATTTT. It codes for CASSTLGQNNQPQHF.

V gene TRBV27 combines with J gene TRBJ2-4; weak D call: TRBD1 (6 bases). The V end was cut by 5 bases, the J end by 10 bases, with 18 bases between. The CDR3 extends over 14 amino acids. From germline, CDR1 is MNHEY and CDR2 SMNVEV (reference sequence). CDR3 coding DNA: TGTGCCAGCAGTGGACGACAGGCTGGCAGAATTCAGTACTTC. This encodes CASSGRQAGRIQYF.

For the CDR3, the DNA is TGTGCCAGCAGCGTGAGTATTTCGGGGTCCGCCGAGCAGTACTTC. As protein: CASSVSISGSAEQYF. V is TRBV9 and J is TRBJ2-7; D possibly corresponds to TRBD2 (5 bases). This CDR3 is built from 15 residues. The V end was cut by 2 bases, the J end by 6 bases, with 18 bases between. Looked up from germline, CDR1 is SGDLS and CDR2 is YYNGEE.

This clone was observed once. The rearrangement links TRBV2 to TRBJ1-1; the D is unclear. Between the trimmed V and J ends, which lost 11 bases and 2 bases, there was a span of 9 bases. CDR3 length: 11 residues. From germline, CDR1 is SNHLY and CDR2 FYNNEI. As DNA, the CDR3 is TGTGCCGGGAGGATAAACACTGAAGCTTTCTTT. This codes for CAGRINTEAFF.

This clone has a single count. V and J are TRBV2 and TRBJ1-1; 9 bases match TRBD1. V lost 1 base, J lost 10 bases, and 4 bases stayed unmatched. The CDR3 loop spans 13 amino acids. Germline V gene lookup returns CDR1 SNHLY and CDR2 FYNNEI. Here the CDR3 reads CASSEDRGRRAFF. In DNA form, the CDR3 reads TGTGCCAGCAGTGAAGACAGGGGGCGGAGAGCTTTCTTT.

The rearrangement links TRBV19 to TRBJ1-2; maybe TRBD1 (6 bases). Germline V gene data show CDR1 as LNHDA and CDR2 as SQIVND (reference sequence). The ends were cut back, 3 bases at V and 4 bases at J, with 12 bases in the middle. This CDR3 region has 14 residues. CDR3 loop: CASSIEDRVYGYTF. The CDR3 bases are TGTGCCAGTAGTATTGAGGACAGAGTCTATGGCTACACCTTC.

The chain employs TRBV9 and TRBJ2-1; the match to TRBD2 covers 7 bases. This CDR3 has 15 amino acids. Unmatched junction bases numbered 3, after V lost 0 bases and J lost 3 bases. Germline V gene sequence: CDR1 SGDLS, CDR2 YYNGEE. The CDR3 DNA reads TGTGCCAGCAGCGTAGAGCCTAGCGGCTACAATGAGCAGTTCTTC. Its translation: CASSVEPSGYNEQFF.

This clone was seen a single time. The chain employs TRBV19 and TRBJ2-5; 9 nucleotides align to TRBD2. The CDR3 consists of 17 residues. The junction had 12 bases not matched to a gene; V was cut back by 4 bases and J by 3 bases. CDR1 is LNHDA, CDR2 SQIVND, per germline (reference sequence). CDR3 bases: TGTGCCAGTAGTACCCTATGGGCGGGAGGGGCGGAAGAGACCCAGTACTTC. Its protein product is CASSTLWAGGAEETQYF.

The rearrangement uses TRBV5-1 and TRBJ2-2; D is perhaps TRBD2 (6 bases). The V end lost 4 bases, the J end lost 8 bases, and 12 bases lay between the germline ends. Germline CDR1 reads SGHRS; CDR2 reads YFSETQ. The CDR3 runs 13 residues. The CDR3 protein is CASSTQGGGELFF. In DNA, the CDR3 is TGCGCCAGCAGCACCCAAGGAGGGGGGGAGCTGTTTTTT.

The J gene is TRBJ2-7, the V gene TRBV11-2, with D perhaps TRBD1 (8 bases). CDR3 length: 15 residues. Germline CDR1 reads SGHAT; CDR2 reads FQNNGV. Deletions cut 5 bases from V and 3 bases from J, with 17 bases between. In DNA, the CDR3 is TGTGCCAGCAGCCCCAGGGGGCGGGAGAACTACGAGCAGTACTTC. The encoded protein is CASSPRGRENYEQYF.

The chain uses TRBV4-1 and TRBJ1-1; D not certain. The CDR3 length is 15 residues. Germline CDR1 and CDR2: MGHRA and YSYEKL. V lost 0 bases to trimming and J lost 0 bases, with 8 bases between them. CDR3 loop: CASSQEAVLNTEAFF. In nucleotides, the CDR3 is TGCGCCAGCAGCCAAGAGGCCGTTCTGAACACTGAAGCTTTCTTT.

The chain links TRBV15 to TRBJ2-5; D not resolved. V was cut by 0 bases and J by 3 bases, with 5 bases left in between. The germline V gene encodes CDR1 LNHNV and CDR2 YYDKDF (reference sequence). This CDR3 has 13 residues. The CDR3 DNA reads TGTGCCACCAGCAGAGATTTCAAAGAGACCCAGTACTTC. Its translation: CATSRDFKETQYF. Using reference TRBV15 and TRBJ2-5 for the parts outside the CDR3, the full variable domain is DAMVIQNPRYQVTQFGKPVTLSCSQTLNHNVMYWYQQKSSQAPKLLFHYYDKDFNNEADTPDNFQSRRPNTSFCFLDIRSPGLGDTAMYLCATSRDFKETQYFGPGTRLLVL.

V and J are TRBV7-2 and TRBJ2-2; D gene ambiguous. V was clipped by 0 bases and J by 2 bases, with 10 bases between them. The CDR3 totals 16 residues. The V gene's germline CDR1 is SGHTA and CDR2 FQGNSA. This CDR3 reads CASSLAASPNTGELFF. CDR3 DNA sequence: TGTGCCAGCAGCTTAGCGGCATCTCCTAACACCGGGGAGCTGTTTTTT.

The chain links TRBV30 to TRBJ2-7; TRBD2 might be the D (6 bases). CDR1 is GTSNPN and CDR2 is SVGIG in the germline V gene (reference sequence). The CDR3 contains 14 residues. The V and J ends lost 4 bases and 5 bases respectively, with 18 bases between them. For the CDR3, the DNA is TGTGCCTGGAAGGCGGGGTATCTTCTGCACGAGCAGTACTTC. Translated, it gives CAWKAGYLLHEQYF.

The CDR3 loop is CSADQLETQYF. CDR3 nucleotides: TGCAGTGCTGATCAGTTAGAGACCCAGTACTTC. This chain links TRBV20-1 with TRBJ2-5; D remains ambiguous. Trimming removed 5 bases at V and 4 bases at J, with 8 bases between. Germline CDR1 is DFQATT and CDR2 is SNEGSKA (reference sequence). There are 11 residues in the CDR3.

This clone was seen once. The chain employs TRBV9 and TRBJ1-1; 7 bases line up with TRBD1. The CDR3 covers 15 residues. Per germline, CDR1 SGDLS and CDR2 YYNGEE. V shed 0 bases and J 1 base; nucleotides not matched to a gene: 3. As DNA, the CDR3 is TGTGCCAGCAGCGTAGGGGACAGTAGGAACACTGAAGCTTTCTTT. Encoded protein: CASSVGDSRNTEAFF.